Included here is one T cell receptor (beta chain) sequence, with context. Its antigen is as yet unknown. This entry comes from a study of blood T cells in healthy people across ages. Study findings and constraints: A roughly linear age-dependent decrease characterized TCR beta diversity per million T cells.

The authors ran a second PCR of roughly 6 to 11 cycles using a sample-barcoded 5' primer and a J-beta primer mix. Carrying 12 random nucleotides, a template-switch adaptor labeled each individual cDNA molecule. No fewer than 2.5 million CDR3-containing paired-end reads came from each sample. TCRdb recomputed calls from the 5' RACE reads with MiXCR, one row per CDR3 protein. The sample records approximately 790,000 distinct CDR3 sequences, approximately 67% being singletons. Per the germline V gene, CDR1 is SGHVS and CDR2 is FQNEAQ. V dropped 3 bases and J dropped 0 bases, with 12 bases sitting between them. The CDR3 runs 16 residues.

The specimen was blood. V usage is TRBV7-8 and J usage is TRBJ2-1; D is unclear. The TCR originated in a young man in good health. Written as DNA, the CDR3 is TGTGCCAGCAGCTTGTCACGATTAAGCTCCTACAATGAGCAGTTCTTC. Translated: CASSLSRLSSYNEQFF.